This TCR beta chain was captured in a study of blood T cell repertoires in COVID-19. Some clones are missing from TCRdb's copy, which holds only in-frame ones; the method was immunoSEQ multiplex PCR. The repertoire holds about 89,000 clones, with nearly 80% as singletons. This CDR3 is 16 amino acids long. The V end was cut by 0 bases, the J end by 0 bases, with 8 bases between. Germline CDR1 is MDHEN and CDR2 is SYDVKM. A Seattle source enrolled patients during active infection and followed them longitudinally. The chain couples TRBV28 to TRBJ1-4; D is undetermined. Sequencing was done on a sample of peripheral blood. The TCR sequence derives from a man in his 70s with COVID-19, enrolled during active disease. CDR3 sequence: CASSLWAQATNEKLFF. In DNA, the CDR3 is TGTGCCAGCAGTTTATGGGCTCAAGCAACTAATGAAAAACTGTTTTTT.